The 31 T cell receptor beta chains given below trace back to one sample, sequenced in a study of shared clonotypes between healthy human individuals. It was CD45RO-negative cells, positively selected for CCR7, that made up naive CD8 cells, with terminally differentiated effector memory CD45RA+ cells excluded. The data were produced by immunoSEQ multiplex PCR, yet TCRdb's version contains in-frame clones alone and is incomplete. In the table there are 2 million to 2.5 million clones, 85% to 95% of which are singletons. Material: naive CD8+ T cells from PBMCs. These receptors were taken from a man younger than 35 in good health. Some clones in this sample may be carry-over from other donors' samples.

The chain uses TRBV27 and TRBJ2-3; 11 bases are shared with TRBD2. Germline V gene sequence: CDR1 MNHEY, CDR2 SMNVEV (reference sequence). Trimming removed 2 bases from V and 3 bases from J; junction bases left unmatched: 10. The CDR3 extends over 18 amino acids. CDR3 region: CASSLRLAGGPLTDTQYF. The CDR3 bases are TGTGCCAGCAGTTTAAGATTAGCGGGAGGGCCATTGACAGATACGCAGTATTTT.

The rearrangement joins TRBV11-2 to TRBJ2-7, with no clear D. The CDR3 extends over 13 amino acids. CDR1 is SGHAT and CDR2 is FQNNGV in the germline V gene. Trimming pared 1 base from V and 6 bases from J, leaving 10 bases between. CDR3 sequence (DNA): TGTGCCAGCAGCTTAGGTGGGCTGCTCGAGCAGTACTTC. This encodes CASSLGGLLEQYF.

The chain carries TRBV18 and TRBJ2-7; the D call may be TRBD1 or TRBD2 (6 bases each). Per germline, CDR1 KGHSH and CDR2 LQKENI. The CDR3 totals 14 residues. The V and J ends lost 3 bases and 4 bases respectively, with 13 bases between them. The CDR3, as DNA: TGTGCCAGCTCACCCCTAGGGGGGATATACGAGCAGTACTTC. Translated: CASSPLGGIYEQYF.

The chain carries TRBV11-2 and TRBJ2-1, with D unclear. In germline, CDR1 is SGHAT, CDR2 FQNNGV. The CDR3 length is 16 residues. V dropped 2 bases and J dropped 10 bases, with 21 bases sitting between them. CDR3 sequence reads: CASSLPRHSSAWEQFF. The CDR3 nucleotides read TGTGCCAGCAGCTTACCTCGTCACTCTTCGGCGTGGGAGCAGTTCTTC.

The chain has TRBV5-4 and TRBJ2-4, with 9 bases fitting TRBD1. Germline CDR1 reads SGHNT; CDR2 reads YYREEE (reference sequence). CDR3 length equals 15 residues. The ends lost 0 bases at V and 5 bases at J; junction bases unmatched: 3. In DNA, the CDR3 is TGTGCCAGCAGCTTGGACAGGGGGCTTGAAAACATTCAGTACTTC. Translation gives CASSLDRGLENIQYF.

This chain uses TRBV5-1 with TRBJ2-1, with 11 positions matching TRBD2. Germline CDR1 and CDR2: SGHRS and YFSETQ. CDR3 size: 19 residues. The V segment lost 0 bases and the J segment 4 bases; nucleotides outside the gene matches: 12. The CDR3 region is CASSLAPSGRSRIYNEQFF. CDR3 DNA sequence: TGCGCCAGCAGCTTGGCTCCTAGCGGGAGGTCCCGAATATACAATGAGCAGTTCTTC.

About this clone: Other DNA sequences of this sample code for an identical CDR3. The chain uses TRBV7-2 and TRBJ2-7; 7 bases line up with TRBD1. Trimming took 1 base from V and 2 from J; bases not matched to a gene: 2. Looked up from germline, CDR1 is SGHTA and CDR2 is FQGNSA. This CDR3 comprises 14 residues. Here the CDR3 reads CASSLGQGAYEQYF. CDR3 bases: TGTGCCAGCAGCTTAGGACAGGGAGCCTACGAGCAGTACTTC.

This clone was counted a single time. The same CDR3 can be traced to other DNA sequences in this sample. The J gene is TRBJ2-7, the V gene TRBV27, with a possible D match to TRBD1 (6 bases). The CDR3 covers 12 residues. Germline lookup yields CDR1 MNHEY and CDR2 SMNVEV (reference sequence). Trimming took off 5 bases at V and 3 bases at J, with 8 bases between the two ends. The CDR3 bases are TGTGCCAGCAGTCGAGGGGGCTACGAGCAGTACTTC. This translates into CASSRGGYEQYF.

CDR3 DNA: TGTGCCAGCAGTTTCTGGGGAGGGGGGGAGACCCAGTACTTC. Encoded protein: CASSFWGGGETQYF. The gene calls are TRBV27 and TRBJ2-5; TRBD2 is a possible D gene (7 bases). There are 14 residues in the CDR3. V was clipped by 3 bases and J by 5 bases, with 13 bases between them. CDR1 and CDR2 from the germline V gene are MNHEY and SMNVEV (reference sequence).

About this clone itself: This CDR3 is also generated by other DNA sequences in the sample. This chain uses TRBV28 with TRBJ2-3; 8 nucleotides agree with TRBD2. Germline trimming cut 5 bases from V and 2 bases from J; bases unmatched to any gene: 6. There are 15 residues in the CDR3. Germline-derived CDR1 and CDR2 are MDHEN and SYDVKM. The CDR3 nucleotides are TGTGCCAGCAGTCCTACTAGCGGCCCCACAGATACGCAGTATTTT. Translating gives CASSPTSGPTDTQYF.

The V call is TRBV6-1, the J call TRBJ2-7, with D possibly being TRBD1 or TRBD2 (5 bases each). This CDR3 contains 16 residues. CDR1 and CDR2 from the germline V gene are MNHNS and SASEGT. V was pared by 3 bases and J by 5 bases, with 20 bases between. The CDR3 DNA reads as TGTGCCAGCAGTGATTGGGGAAAGAGGGGCAGGGACGAGCAGTACTTC. Its protein is CASSDWGKRGRDEQYF.

The gene calls are TRBV10-3 and TRBJ2-5; 7 bases align to TRBD2. The CDR3 spans 19 residues. Unmatched junction bases numbered 16, after V lost 2 bases and J lost 1 base. Germline values: CDR1 ENHRY, CDR2 SYGVKD. The CDR3 here is CAISETAGLGSGGQETQYF. DNA of the CDR3: TGTGCCATCAGTGAGACCGCCGGTTTAGGGTCGGGGGGCCAAGAGACCCAGTACTTC.

The V gene is TRBV14, the J gene TRBJ2-5, with 11 nucleotides matching TRBD1. The V gene's germline CDR1 is SGHDN and CDR2 FVKESK. The ends lost 4 bases at V and 7 bases at J; junction bases unmatched: 5. This CDR3 spans 14 amino acids. CDR3 residues: CASSLTGTGGTQYF. CDR3 DNA sequence: TGTGCCAGCAGCCTAACCGGGACAGGGGGGACCCAGTACTTC. Using reference TRBV14 and TRBJ2-5 for the parts outside the CDR3, the full variable domain is EAGVTQFPSHSVIEKGQTVTLRCDPISGHDNLYWYRRVMGKEIKFLLHFVKESKQDESGMPNNRFLAERTGGTYSTLKVQPAELEDSGVYFCASSLTGTGGTQYFGPGTRLLVL.

The J gene is TRBJ2-2, the V gene TRBV30, with D possibly matching TRBD1 (6 bases). Trimming cost V 7 bases and J 5 bases, with 11 bases left between them. Germline CDR1 is GTSNPN and CDR2 is SVGIG (reference sequence). This CDR3 region has 12 residues. CDR3 nucleotide sequence: TGTGCCTTACTCAGGGGAACCGGGGAGCTGTTTTTT. This sequence encodes CALLRGTGELFF. Looking up the rest from reference TRBV30 and TRBJ2-2 gives the full variable domain: SQTIHQWPATLVQPVGSPLSLECTVEGTSNPNLYWYRQAAGRGLQLLFYSVGIGQISSEVPQNLSASRPQDRQFILSSKKLLLSDSGFYLCALLRGTGELFFGEGSRLTVL.

J is TRBJ1-2 and V is TRBV9; D may be TRBD1 (5 bases). Germline values: CDR1 SGDLS, CDR2 YYNGEE. CDR3 length equals 16 residues. V gave up 3 bases and J gave up 5 bases, with 20 bases separating them. CDR3 loop: CASSAPRGGGHYGYTF. The CDR3 nucleotides read TGTGCCAGCAGCGCCCCCCGGGGCGGAGGACATTATGGCTACACCTTC.

This chain joins TRBV6-6 and TRBJ1-5; 7 bases are shared with TRBD1. CDR1 and CDR2 from the germline V gene are MNHNY and SVGAGI (reference sequence). CDR3 length: 16 amino acids. V lost 8 bases and J lost 0; bases outside the gene matches: 10. The chain's CDR3 is CASQGTVKISNQPQHF. The CDR3 DNA reads as TGTGCCAGCCAAGGGACAGTGAAAATTAGCAATCAGCCCCAGCATTTT.

The J gene is TRBJ1-1, the V gene TRBV7-9; D ambiguous. This CDR3 spans 15 amino acids. The germline V gene encodes CDR1 SEHNR and CDR2 FQNEAQ (reference sequence). The V and J ends lost 4 bases and 0 bases respectively, with 12 bases between them. The CDR3 bases are TGTGCCAGCAGCTACCCTGGGGTCATGAACACTGAAGCTTTCTTT. It translates to CASSYPGVMNTEAFF.

This clone occurred once. V and J are TRBV27 and TRBJ2-7, with D possibly called TRBD1 or TRBD2 (5 bases each). Germline values: CDR1 MNHEY, CDR2 SMNVEV (reference sequence). V gave up 10 bases and J gave up 0 bases, with 16 bases separating them. The CDR3 length is 14 residues. The CDR3 loop is CATAGTANSYEQYF. The DNA for the CDR3 is TGTGCCACCGCAGGGACGGCGAACTCCTACGAGCAGTACTTC.

This chain connects TRBV7-9 to TRBJ1-5; D is unclear. The germline V and J ends were trimmed by 3 bases and 1 base, with 10 bases remaining between them. Germline CDR1 and CDR2: SEHNR and FQNEAQ (reference sequence). The CDR3 extends over 15 amino acids. The CDR3 sequence: CASSLSPGSNQPQHF. The CDR3 DNA sequence: TGTGCCAGCAGCTTGTCCCCTGGAAGCAATCAGCCCCAGCATTTT.

The V gene is TRBV19, the J gene TRBJ1-1; D is unclear. The CDR3 sequence is 14 residues long. V was clipped by 1 base and J by 4 bases, with 10 bases between them. Germline CDR1 is LNHDA and CDR2 is SQIVND (reference sequence). This CDR3 reads CASSIGHGSTEAFF. CDR3 coding DNA: TGTGCCAGTAGTATAGGACACGGCTCCACTGAAGCTTTCTTT.

Details on this clone: In the same sample, other DNA sequences code for this CDR3. V and J are TRBV18 and TRBJ2-7; 7 bases align to TRBD2. V lost 3 bases and J lost 2; bases outside the gene matches: 4. The germline V gene encodes CDR1 KGHSH and CDR2 LQKENI. The CDR3 sequence is 14 residues long. The CDR3, as DNA: TGTGCCAGCTCACCCTCCGGGGGGACCTACGAGCAGTACTTC. Translation: CASSPSGGTYEQYF.

The rearrangement links TRBV9 to TRBJ2-3, with D unresolved. CDR1 is SGDLS and CDR2 is YYNGEE in the germline V gene. Trimming stripped 0 bases from V and 1 base from J, with 9 bases between. CDR3 length: 15 amino acids. The chain's CDR3 is CASSVAWGGTDTQYF. The CDR3 bases are TGTGCCAGCAGCGTAGCTTGGGGTGGCACAGATACGCAGTATTTT.

As for this clone: The likely explanation is a read error, given a far larger clone one base away. The rearrangement links TRBV13 to TRBJ1-1; TRBD1 agrees at 7 bases. V lost 5 bases and J lost 1; bases outside the gene matches: 1. Germline values: CDR1 PRHDT, CDR2 FYEKMQ (reference sequence). This CDR3 has 13 residues. The CDR3 here is CASSAGGNTEAFF. DNA of the CDR3: TGTGCCAGCAGCGCAGGGGGGAACACTGAAGCTTTCTTT.

The rearrangement joins TRBV7-2 to TRBJ2-3; D is unclear. V dropped 1 base and J dropped 2 bases, with 4 bases sitting between them. The CDR3 contains 13 residues. CDR1 is SGHTA and CDR2 is FQGNSA in the germline V gene. The CDR3 DNA sequence: TGTGCCAGCAGCTTAGATCCCACAGATACGCAGTATTTT. Its translation: CASSLDPTDTQYF.

This chain joins TRBV11-2 and TRBJ1-3, with 7 bases that match TRBD1. CDR3 length equals 17 residues. The V segment lost 2 bases and the J segment 8 bases; nucleotides outside the gene matches: 15. CDR1 and CDR2 (germline): SGHAT, FQNNGV. The CDR3 protein is CASSLWGGSPQGDTIYF. CDR3 nucleotide sequence: TGTGCCAGCAGCTTATGGGGGGGGAGCCCCCAGGGGGACACCATATATTTT.

The chain carries TRBV25-1 and TRBJ2-3, with D unclear. CDR1 is MGHDK and CDR2 is SYGVNS in the germline V gene. The CDR3 runs to 14 residues. V gave up 4 bases and J gave up 6 bases, with 14 bases separating them. The CDR3 loop reads CASSGRVSADTQYF. For the CDR3, the DNA is TGTGCCAGCAGTGGGCGAGTATCGGCGGATACGCAGTATTTT.

CDR3 amino acids: CASSSRTRDRGTEAFF. CDR3 coding DNA: TGTGCCAGCAGTTCCAGAACCCGGGACAGGGGAACTGAAGCTTTCTTT. The chain is built from TRBV27 and TRBJ1-1; TRBD1 matches 10 bases. The CDR3 consists of 16 residues. The junction had 10 bases not matched to a gene; V was cut back by 4 bases and J by 5 bases. Germline lookup yields CDR1 MNHEY and CDR2 SMNVEV (reference sequence).

The V gene is TRBV6-5, the J gene TRBJ1-1; tentatively, D is TRBD1 (5 bases). Germline V CDR1 and CDR2: MNHEY, SVGAGI. The CDR3 is 13 residues long. V lost 5 bases and J lost 7, with 14 bases in between. The CDR3 here is CASSVSPGHEAFF. The CDR3 DNA follows: TGTGCCAGCAGTGTATCACCGGGGCATGAAGCTTTCTTT.

DNA of the CDR3: TGTGCCAGCAGCTTAGGCCCCTCCGCACCGGACAGGGGAGAGACCCAGTACTTC. This sequence encodes CASSLGPSAPDRGETQYF. The chain has TRBV11-2 and TRBJ2-5; 9 nucleotides align to TRBD1. The CDR3 runs to 18 residues. Trimming took 1 base from V and 4 from J; bases not matched to a gene: 13. Germline assignment: CDR1 SGHAT and CDR2 FQNNGV.

This sequence joins TRBV4-2 and TRBJ2-5, with 9 bases identical to TRBD2. J was trimmed by 5 bases and V by 1 base; bases with no gene match: 5. This CDR3 comprises 15 residues. CDR1 and CDR2 from the germline V gene are LGHNA and YNFKEQ. CDR3 region: CASSQGSGSGETQYF. The CDR3 DNA is TGTGCCAGCAGCCAAGGTAGCGGGAGCGGGGAGACCCAGTACTTC.

The chain joins TRBV5-8 to TRBJ1-1, with TRBD1 matching over 8 bases. V shed 4 bases, J shed 7 bases, and the junction held 9 bases outside the gene matches. Germline V gene sequence: CDR1 SGHTS, CDR2 YDEGEE. The CDR3 has 14 amino acids. CDR3: CASSAGTGVYEAFF. The DNA of the CDR3 is TGTGCCAGCAGCGCGGGGACAGGCGTATATGAAGCTTTCTTT.